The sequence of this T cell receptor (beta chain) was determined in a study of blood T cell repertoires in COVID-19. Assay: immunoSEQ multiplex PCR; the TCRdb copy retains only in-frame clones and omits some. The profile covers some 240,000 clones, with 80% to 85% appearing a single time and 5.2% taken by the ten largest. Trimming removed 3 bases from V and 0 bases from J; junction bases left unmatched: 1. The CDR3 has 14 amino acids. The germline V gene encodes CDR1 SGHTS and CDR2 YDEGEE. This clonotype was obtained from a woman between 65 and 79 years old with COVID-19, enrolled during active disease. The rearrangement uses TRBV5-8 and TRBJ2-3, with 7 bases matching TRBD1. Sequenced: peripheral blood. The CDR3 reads CASSWDSSTDTQYF. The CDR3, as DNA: TGTGCCAGCAGCTGGGACAGTAGCACAGATACGCAGTATTTT.